This entry lists 3 T cell receptor beta chains sequenced from one sample in a study of blood T cell repertoires in COVID-19. Only in-frame clones appear in the TCRdb table, and some are missing; sequencing was by immunoSEQ multiplex PCR. The table has approximately 400,000 clones, 90% to 95% seen once. The specimen was PBMCs or T cells enriched from blood (not recorded which). All receptors come from a woman aged 40 to 50 who had been exposed to COVID-19.

Only a few counts were recorded for this clone. The chain carries TRBV7-2 and TRBJ1-2; TRBD1 matches at 7 bases. The junction had 12 bases not matched to a gene; V was cut back by 10 bases and J by 4 bases. Germline V CDR1 and CDR2: SGHTA, FQGNSA. The CDR3 is 14 residues long. The CDR3 reads CATAQDRASYGYTF. In DNA, the CDR3 is TGTGCCACCGCGCAAGACAGGGCTTCCTATGGCTACACCTTC.

The V call is TRBV10-3, the J call TRBJ2-7, with 7 bases matching TRBD2. This CDR3 region has 13 residues. The germline CDR1 and CDR2 sequences are ENHRY and SYGVKD. Trimming took 0 bases from V and 5 from J; bases not matched to a gene: 1. The CDR3 nucleotides read TGTGCCATCAGTGAGTCGACTAGCCACGAGCAGTACTTC. Protein sequence: CAISESTSHEQYF.

This rearrangement joins TRBV6-2 or TRBV6-3 to TRBJ1-1, with 8 bases matching TRBD1. There are 14 residues in the CDR3. The germline V gene has CDR1 MNHEY and CDR2 SVGEGT. Losses at the gene ends were 5 bases for V and 5 bases for J; bases not matched to a gene: 7. CDR3 DNA: TGTGCCAGCAGTGAGGGACAGGTCGGGACTGAAGCTTTCTTT. Translating it yields CASSEGQVGTEAFF.